These 30 T cell receptor beta chains originate from one sample sequenced in a study of blood T cells in healthy people across ages. Primed by a sample-barcoded 5' primer and a J-beta primer mix, a second PCR proceeded for 7 to 11 cycles. One entry per CDR3 protein results from TCRdb running MiXCR on the 5' RACE reads. Here the sample spans around 670,000 distinct CDR3 sequences, 25% to 30% being singletons. The sequenced sample was blood. These TCRs come from a woman older than 75 in good health.

This chain connects TRBV7-9 to TRBJ1-1; no firm D call. This CDR3 is built from 13 residues. Looked up from germline, CDR1 is SEHNR and CDR2 is FQNEAQ (reference sequence). V lost 4 bases to trimming and J lost 9 bases, with 15 bases between them. CDR3 coding DNA: TGTGCCAGCAGCTCCCTCATCAGTACTAAAGCTTTCTTT. The encoded protein is CASSSLISTKAFF.

V gene TRBV18 combines with J gene TRBJ1-5; D call uncertain. Germline values: CDR1 KGHSH, CDR2 LQKENI. Trimming pared 2 bases from V and 3 bases from J, leaving 8 bases between. This CDR3 contains 14 residues. CDR3: CASSPEGLNQPQHF. In DNA, the CDR3 is TGTGCCAGCTCACCAGAAGGGCTCAATCAGCCCCAGCATTTT.

The gene calls are TRBV30 and TRBJ1-1; no clear D gene. In germline, CDR1 is GTSNPN, CDR2 SVGIG (reference sequence). The V end lost 3 bases, the J end lost 5 bases, and 13 bases lay between the germline ends. The CDR3 runs to 13 residues. The CDR3 loop is CAWRFGRGTEAFF. The DNA of the CDR3 is TGTGCCTGGAGATTTGGCAGAGGTACTGAAGCTTTCTTT.

In the case of this clonotype: The junction and the germline gene differ at one end; a read error may be behind it. The CDR3 loop is CASSWGHTEKRFF. The CDR3, as DNA: TGTGCCAGCAGCTGGGGCCATACTGAAAAACGGTTTTTT. The rearrangement uses TRBV28 and TRBJ1-4; possibly TRBD1 for D (5 bases). CDR3 length equals 13 residues. Looked up from germline, CDR1 is MDHEN and CDR2 is SYDVKM.

This clonotype was detected a few times. The rearrangement links TRBV5-1 to TRBJ2-4; no clear D gene. The CDR3 sequence is 16 residues long. V was trimmed by 1 base and J by 4 bases, leaving 15 bases between them. CDR1 and CDR2 from the germline V gene are SGHRS and YFSETQ. For the CDR3, the DNA is TGCGCCAGCAGCTTGAGAGCCCCGCCTGATAAAAACATTCAGTACTTC. Translated, it gives CASSLRAPPDKNIQYF. Variable domain in full (rest from reference TRBV5-1 and TRBJ2-4): KAGVTQTPRYLIKTRGQQVTLSCSPISGHRSVSWYQQTPGQGLQFLFEYFSETQRNKGNFPGRFSGRQFSNSRSEMNVSTLELGDSALYLCASSLRAPPDKNIQYFGAGTRLSVL.

There are many counts of this clonotype. J is TRBJ1-2 and V is TRBV6-5; D is possibly TRBD1 (5 bases). From germline, CDR1 is MNHEY and CDR2 SVGAGI. Trimming left V 5 bases short and J 4 bases short, with 14 bases between. The CDR3 has 14 amino acids. The CDR3 reads CASSPRDPSYGYTF. The CDR3 DNA follows: TGTGCCAGCAGTCCCCGGGACCCTAGCTATGGCTACACCTTC.

With respect to this clonotype: One junction end does not reproduce the germline sequence, and a read error may be involved. The chain uses TRBV6-2 or TRBV6-3 and TRBJ1-5; D call uncertain. The V gene's germline CDR1 is MNHEY and CDR2 SVGEGT. The CDR3 runs to 16 residues. For the CDR3, the DNA is TGTACCAGCAGTTACCTTCAAGAGAGGGAAGGGCAGCCCCAGCATTTT. Protein product: CTSSYLQEREGQPQHF.

This clonotype was observed a few times. V is TRBV5-5 and J is TRBJ1-1, with a weak D call TRBD1 (6 bases). Germline V CDR1 and CDR2: SGHKS, YYEKEE (reference sequence). Trimming stripped 3 bases from V and 5 bases from J, with 14 bases between. The CDR3 consists of 14 residues. CDR3 coding DNA: TGTGCCAGCAGCTCCCCAGAGGGGGGAACTGAAGCTTTCTTT. It codes for CASSSPEGGTEAFF.

A single count supports this clonotype. A read error may be the cause here, since a much bigger clone is one base away. J is TRBJ1-1 and V is TRBV29-1; weak D call: TRBD1 (5 bases). The germline gives CDR1 SQVTM, CDR2 ANQGSEA. This CDR3 has 13 residues. The CDR3 DNA follows: TGCAGCGTTGATGGTAGGGGTAACACTGTAGCTTTCTTT. It is translated as CSVDGRGNTVAFF.

The rearrangement uses TRBV30 and TRBJ1-6; D may be TRBD1 (5 bases). This CDR3 is 13 amino acids long. Trimming left V 4 bases short and J 8 bases short, with 12 bases between. Germline V CDR1 and CDR2: GTSNPN, SVGIG (reference sequence). CDR3 DNA sequence: TGTGCCTGGACCGAGTCGGGGGATTCACCCCTCCACTTT. This encodes CAWTESGDSPLHF.

This clonotype has more than one count but fewer than ten. The chain has TRBV10-3 and TRBJ2-3; D possibly corresponds to TRBD1 (5 bases). The V gene's germline CDR1 is ENHRY and CDR2 SYGVKD. The CDR3 covers 13 residues. The V and J ends lost 7 bases and 4 bases respectively, with 12 bases between them. The CDR3 spells CAITQGQADTQYF. The CDR3 nucleotides read TGTGCCATCACCCAGGGCCAGGCAGATACGCAGTATTTT.

Only a few counts were recorded for this clonotype. V usage is TRBV5-1 and J usage is TRBJ2-3, with D unclear. Germline CDR1 SGHRS, CDR2 YFSETQ. V gave up 0 bases and J gave up 2 bases, with 13 bases separating them. The CDR3 runs to 16 residues. CDR3 nucleotide sequence: TGCGCCAGCAGCTTGGCCGGTCACCGATTCACAGATACGCAGTATTTT. This translates into CASSLAGHRFTDTQYF. The variable domain in full, completed from reference TRBV5-1 and TRBJ2-3, reads KAGVTQTPRYLIKTRGQQVTLSCSPISGHRSVSWYQQTPGQGLQFLFEYFSETQRNKGNFPGRFSGRQFSNSRSEMNVSTLELGDSALYLCASSLAGHRFTDTQYFGPGTRLTVL.

This clonotype came up many times. The J gene is TRBJ1-5, the V gene TRBV6-6; maybe TRBD1 (5 bases). Per germline, CDR1 MNHNY and CDR2 SVGAGI (reference sequence). Trimming removed 6 bases at V and 0 bases at J, with 18 bases between. This CDR3 comprises 17 residues. CDR3 amino acids: CASSLGAGRTSNQPQHF. CDR3 DNA sequence: TGTGCCAGCAGCCTCGGGGCAGGGAGGACTAGCAATCAGCCCCAGCATTTT.

This clonotype was seen many times. V usage is TRBV7-9 and J usage is TRBJ2-4; D gene uncertain. Between the trimmed V and J ends, which lost 6 bases and 1 base, there was a span of 13 bases. The CDR3 has 15 amino acids. In germline, CDR1 is SEHNR, CDR2 FQNEAQ (reference sequence). The DNA of the CDR3 is TGTGCCAGCAGGGCCAGTGGGGTCGCCAAAAACATTCAGTACTTC. Protein sequence: CASRASGVAKNIQYF.

This chain links TRBV7-2 with TRBJ2-5; D might be TRBD1 (6 bases). Germline values: CDR1 SGHTA, CDR2 FQGNSA. There are 16 residues in the CDR3. Trimming removed 3 bases at V and 5 bases at J, with 19 bases between. CDR3: CASSFQQGPLGETQYF. Here the CDR3 DNA reads TGTGCCAGCAGCTTTCAACAGGGACCTCTAGGGGAGACCCAGTACTTC. The whole variable domain, remainder taken from reference TRBV7-2 and TRBJ2-5, is GAGVSQSPSNKVTEKGKDVELRCDPISGHTALYWYRQSLGQGLEFLIYFQGNSAPDKSGLPSDRFSAERTGGSVSTLTIQRTQQEDSAVYLCASSFQQGPLGETQYFGPGTRLLVL.

This clonotype was seen a few times. A much bigger clone sits one base away, suggesting this may be a read error. The J gene is TRBJ2-4, the V gene TRBV29-1; perhaps TRBD2 as D (5 bases). The last part of the DNA fits TRBJ2-7 better; the J call may be wrong. Germline values: CDR1 SQVTM, CDR2 ANQGSEA. This CDR3 contains 13 residues. CDR3 in DNA: TGCAGCGGTGAATTGGGAGCAGGCTACGAGCAGTACTTC. Translated: CSGELGAGYEQYF.

Concerning this clonotype itself: A read error is possible here, since a much larger clone lies one base away. CDR3 nucleotide sequence: TGTGCCAGCAGCGTAGTGGGGGGGCCCTACAATGAGCAGTACTTC. Translating it yields CASSVVGGPYNEQYF. This chain connects TRBV9 to TRBJ2-1, with TRBD2 as a possible D gene (7 bases). TRBJ2-7 matches the DNA end more closely, so the J call is doubtful. Germline V gene data show CDR1 as SGDLS and CDR2 as YYNGEE. The CDR3 is 15 amino acids.

This clonotype has more than one count but fewer than ten. The chain joins TRBV6-6 to TRBJ1-2; 11 nucleotides match TRBD1. This CDR3 contains 17 residues. The J segment lost 3 bases and the V segment lost 4 bases, leaving 10 bases of the junction unmatched. Germline V CDR1 and CDR2: MNHNY, SVGAGI (reference sequence). The CDR3 sequence: CASSSRTGGLVYYGYTF. CDR3 nucleotides: TGTGCCAGCAGTTCCAGGACAGGGGGCCTAGTTTACTATGGCTACACCTTC.

V is TRBV3-1 and J is TRBJ2-7, with D perhaps matching TRBD2 (6 bases). V lost 4 bases, J lost 10 bases, and 17 bases lay in between. CDR3 length equals 13 residues. Germline V gene data show CDR1 as LGHDT and CDR2 as YNNKEL (reference sequence). In DNA, the CDR3 is TGTGCCAGCAGCCCCGGGACTTTCACGGCCCAGTACTTC. This encodes CASSPGTFTAQYF.

This clonotype has at least ten counts. V usage is TRBV10-3 and J usage is TRBJ2-5; 8 bases are shared with TRBD1. From germline, CDR1 is ENHRY and CDR2 SYGVKD. The CDR3 length is 15 residues. The junction had 10 bases not matched to a gene; V was cut back by 6 bases and J by 4 bases. This CDR3 is CAIRPSTGETETQYF. DNA for the CDR3: TGTGCCATCAGGCCTTCGACAGGGGAGACAGAGACCCAGTACTTC.

This clonotype appeared a few times. A much larger clonotype is one base distant, so this may be a read error. V gene TRBV5-1 combines with J gene TRBJ2-7, with 7 bases aligning to TRBD1. Germline V CDR1 and CDR2: SGHRS, YFSETQ. CDR3 size: 14 residues. The V gene end was trimmed by 2 bases and the J gene end by 7 bases; junction bases not matched to a gene: 9. The CDR3 DNA follows: TGCGCCAGCAGCTTAAGGACAGGAGACAATGAGCAGTACTTC. This codes for CASSLRTGDNEQYF. The full variable domain, rest sourced from reference TRBV5-1 and TRBJ2-7, is KAGVTQTPRYLIKTRGQQVTLSCSPISGHRSVSWYQQTPGQGLQFLFEYFSETQRNKGNFPGRFSGRQFSNSRSEMNVSTLELGDSALYLCASSLRTGDNEQYFGPGTRLTVT.

This clonotype was counted a few times. The CDR3, as DNA: TGCGCCAGCAGCTTGGGTCGCATGGGGGCAATGAACACTGAAGCTTTCTTT. Its protein is CASSLGRMGAMNTEAFF. J is TRBJ1-1 and V is TRBV5-1; perhaps TRBD1 as D (6 bases). Germline lookup yields CDR1 SGHRS and CDR2 YFSETQ. The CDR3 loop spans 17 amino acids. Deletions cut 0 bases from V and 0 bases from J, with 15 bases between.

This clonotype was seen a few times. The gene calls are TRBV4-3 and TRBJ2-1; D is uncertain. Per germline, CDR1 LGHNA and CDR2 YSLEER. V was shortened by 5 bases and J by 9 bases, with 17 bases between the two germline ends. CDR3 length: 14 residues. The CDR3 spells CASSIGTRIGEQFF. DNA for the CDR3: TGCGCCAGCAGCATAGGTACGCGCATCGGTGAGCAGTTCTTC.

V gene TRBV20-1 combines with J gene TRBJ1-1; 9 bases map to TRBD1. J gave up 1 base and V 3 bases, and 6 bases lay outside the gene matches. The CDR3 is 15 amino acids. CDR1 is DFQATT, CDR2 SNEGSKA, per germline (reference sequence). CDR3: CSASGDRGTNTEAFF. The CDR3 DNA follows: TGCAGTGCTAGCGGTGACAGGGGGACGAACACTGAAGCTTTCTTT.

The V call is TRBV7-9, the J call TRBJ2-2; no firm D call. From germline, CDR1 is SEHNR and CDR2 FQNEAQ (reference sequence). V was trimmed by 0 bases and J by 8 bases, leaving 7 bases between them. This CDR3 has 13 amino acids. The CDR3, as DNA: TGTGCCAGCAGCTTAGCAGGCGGAGGGGAGCTGTTTTTT. This codes for CASSLAGGGELFF.

About this clonotype itself: This likely comes from a read error, as the CDR3 has no conserved phenylalanine or tryptophan at its end. The gene calls are TRBV20-1 and TRBJ1-2; the match to TRBD1 covers 7 bases. CDR3 length equals 14 residues. The ends lost 4 bases at V and 4 bases at J; junction bases unmatched: 9. In germline, CDR1 is DFQATT, CDR2 SNEGSKA (reference sequence). In DNA, the CDR3 is TGCAGTGCTAATAACAGGGGAGAGTTCTATGGCTACACCCTC. Amino acids: CSANNRGEFYGYTL.

To note about this clonotype: At one end the junction does not follow the germline gene, possibly because of a read error. The V call is TRBV6-5, the J call TRBJ2-2; D gene ambiguous. Germline loops: CDR1 MNHEY, CDR2 SVGAGI. This CDR3 has 16 amino acids. CDR3 sequence: CTSSLGVGQNTGELFF. The DNA for the CDR3 is TGTACCAGCAGTTTAGGTGTAGGGCAGAACACCGGGGAGCTGTTTTTT.

The rearrangement links TRBV6-2 or TRBV6-3 to TRBJ1-1; D is uncertain. Germline CDR1 and CDR2: MNHEY and SVGEGT. This CDR3 has 15 residues. The V and J ends lost 2 bases and 2 bases respectively, with 12 bases between them. The CDR3 spells CASSYVGPSNTEAFF. The CDR3 DNA is TGTGCCAGCAGTTACGTCGGTCCATCAAACACTGAAGCTTTCTTT.

The sample holds many counts of this clonotype. The chain carries TRBV9 and TRBJ1-4; unclear D gene. V was clipped by 3 bases and J by 8 bases, with 17 bases between them. The CDR3 has 15 amino acids. CDR1 SGDLS and CDR2 YYNGEE come from the germline V gene. The CDR3 loop is CASSAGHTGEEKLFF. CDR3 coding DNA: TGTGCCAGCAGCGCCGGTCACACCGGGGAGGAAAAACTGTTTTTT. Looking up the rest from reference TRBV9 and TRBJ1-4 gives the full variable domain: DSGVTQTPKHLITATGQRVTLRCSPRSGDLSVYWYQQSLDQGLQFLIQYYNGEERAKGNILERFSAQQFPDLHSELNLSSLELGDSALYFCASSAGHTGEEKLFFGSGTQLSVL.

This clonotype was detected many times. The chain combines TRBV4-1 with TRBJ2-1; the D is unclear. Deletions cut 0 bases from V and 0 bases from J, with 6 bases between. The CDR3 is made up of 15 amino acids. The germline V gene has CDR1 MGHRA and CDR2 YSYEKL. The CDR3 loop reads CASSQEESSYNEQFF. CDR3 sequence (DNA): TGCGCCAGCAGCCAAGAGGAAAGCTCCTACAATGAGCAGTTCTTC.